The 19 T cell receptor beta chains below all came from one sample that was sequenced in a study of chemoradiotherapy in HPV16-positive cancers. Clones were sequenced by immunoSEQ multiplex PCR, and TCRdb holds only the in-frame ones, with some missing. The sample has about 24,000 clones; about 90% are singletons. The sequencing used blood, collected from a patient who underwent chemoradiotherapy. The receptors originated from a human donor with HPV-associated anogenital cancer.

V and J are TRBV19 and TRBJ1-1, with a possible D match to TRBD1 (5 bases). CDR1 and CDR2 from the germline V gene are LNHDA and SQIVND (reference sequence). V gave up 4 bases and J gave up 3 bases, with 15 bases separating them. The CDR3 runs to 15 residues. The CDR3 nucleotides are TGTGCCAGTAGTACCCGAGTCTCGGGGGACACTGAAGCTTTCTTT. It translates to CASSTRVSGDTEAFF.

About this clone: A junction end diverges from the germline sequence, so it may reflect a read error. The V gene is TRBV30, the J gene TRBJ2-1, with D perhaps matching TRBD2 (7 bases). The CDR3 consists of 11 residues. CDR1 and CDR2 (germline): GTSNPN, SVGIG (reference sequence). This CDR3 is CAWSFRGAPVF. The CDR3 DNA is TGTGCCTGGAGTTTCCGGGGGGCGCCCGTCTTC.

In its sample, this clone was seen once. This sequence joins TRBV29-1 and TRBJ1-2; a possible D gene is TRBD1 (5 bases). The CDR3 contains 12 residues. Trimming took off 4 bases at V and 8 bases at J, with 14 bases between the two ends. Germline values: CDR1 SQVTM, CDR2 ANQGSEA. This chain's CDR3 is CSVAKGQGGYTF. CDR3 sequence (DNA): TGCAGCGTTGCTAAAGGGCAGGGAGGCTACACCTTC. Variable domain in full (rest from reference TRBV29-1 and TRBJ1-2): SAVISQKPSRDICQRGTSLTIQCQVDSQVTMMFWYRQQPGQSLTLIATANQGSEATYESGFVIDKFPISRPNLTFSTLTVSNMSPEDSSIYLCSVAKGQGGYTFGSGTRLTVV.

The chain employs TRBV5-1 and TRBJ2-2; TRBD2 agrees at 7 bases. Germline assignment: CDR1 SGHRS and CDR2 YFSETQ. The ends lost 3 bases at V and 3 bases at J; junction bases unmatched: 8. This CDR3 is built from 16 residues. This CDR3 is CASSSVAGDYTGELFF. CDR3 in DNA: TGCGCCAGCAGCTCGGTGGCGGGGGACTACACCGGGGAGCTGTTTTTT.

This CDR3 reads CASSPYGNPYEQYF. In DNA form, the CDR3 reads TGTGCCAGCAGTCCCTATGGAAATCCCTACGAGCAGTACTTC. V is TRBV6-6 and J is TRBJ2-7; D is unresolved. CDR3 size: 14 residues. V lost 5 bases, J lost 2 bases, and 13 bases lay in between. Germline V CDR1 and CDR2: MNHNY, SVGAGI (reference sequence).

This rearrangement joins TRBV5-1 to TRBJ1-4; 10 bases map to TRBD1. After removal of 5 bases from V and 7 bases from J, the junction contained 5 bases not matched to a gene. Per germline, CDR1 SGHRS and CDR2 YFSETQ. The length of the CDR3 is 14 residues. The DNA for the CDR3 is TGCGCCAGCAGGCGGACAGGGGGTATTGAAAAACTGTTTTTT. Translated, it gives CASRRTGGIEKLFF. The full variable domain, rest sourced from reference TRBV5-1 and TRBJ1-4, is KAGVTQTPRYLIKTRGQQVTLSCSPISGHRSVSWYQQTPGQGLQFLFEYFSETQRNKGNFPGRFSGRQFSNSRSEMNVSTLELGDSALYLCASRRTGGIEKLFFGSGTQLSVL.

V usage is TRBV18 and J usage is TRBJ1-5, with TRBD1 as a possible D gene (6 bases). The germline V gene has CDR1 KGHSH and CDR2 LQKENI. Deletions cut 3 bases from V and 5 bases from J, with 8 bases between. The CDR3 length is 13 residues. The CDR3 region has the DNA TGTGCCAGCTCACCGGAGGGGGATCAGCCCCAGCATTTT. Its translation: CASSPEGDQPQHF.

The rearrangement uses TRBV5-4 and TRBJ1-6; 8 bases line up with TRBD1. Germline V CDR1 and CDR2: SGHNT, YYREEE (reference sequence). The CDR3 consists of 19 residues. Germline trimming cut 3 bases from V and 10 bases from J; bases unmatched to any gene: 21. Written as DNA, the CDR3 is TGTGCCAGCAGCTGGCAGGGGGCGCGCCGGGGGCCGAAAAGGTCACCCCTCCACTTT. This translates into CASSWQGARRGPKRSPLHF.

The chain uses TRBV7-9 and TRBJ2-3; 7 nucleotides line up with TRBD2. With V trimmed by 8 bases and J by 7 bases, 9 bases remained unmatched. Looked up from germline, CDR1 is SEHNR and CDR2 is FQNEAQ (reference sequence). This CDR3 region has 13 residues. The CDR3 DNA is TGTGCCAGCGGGGGGGATGGCCGGAATACGCAGTATTTT. This codes for CASGGDGRNTQYF.

This chain connects TRBV5-3 to TRBJ2-7; D is perhaps TRBD1 (5 bases). TRBV5-3 is known as an ORF, though its function is uncertain. The CDR3 sequence is 18 residues long. V was trimmed by 4 bases and J by 2 bases, leaving 25 bases between them. The CDR3 loop is CARSARLRVEPRTYEQYF. The CDR3 coding sequence is TGTGCCAGAAGCGCAAGACTCAGGGTCGAGCCCAGAACCTACGAGCAGTACTTC.

This rearrangement joins TRBV5-4 to TRBJ2-1; TRBD1 aligns across 9 bases. This CDR3 is 15 amino acids long. Looked up from germline, CDR1 is SGHNT and CDR2 is YYREEE (reference sequence). V dropped 2 bases and J dropped 1; count of bases not matched to a gene: 1. CDR3 sequence (DNA): TGTGCCAGCAGCTTCGACAGGGGGTCCTACAATGAGCAGTTCTTC. Translated, it gives CASSFDRGSYNEQFF.

This chain uses TRBV4-3 with TRBJ2-5; D uncertain. The germline V gene encodes CDR1 LGHNA and CDR2 YSLEER. With 3 bases removed from V and 2 bases from J, the gap between germline ends came to 13 bases. The CDR3 extends over 15 amino acids. The CDR3 nucleotides are TGCGCCAGCAGCCAGGCGTCAGGCGCTCAAGAGACCCAGTACTTC. This encodes CASSQASGAQETQYF.

The rearrangement uses TRBV10-1 and TRBJ2-2; unclear D gene. There are 12 residues in the CDR3. The germline V gene encodes CDR1 WNHNN and CDR2 SYGVQD (reference sequence). V dropped 2 bases and J dropped 7 bases, with 5 bases sitting between them. The CDR3 region is CASSEGNGELFF. CDR3 sequence (DNA): TGCGCCAGCAGTGAGGGGAACGGGGAGCTGTTTTTT.

V is TRBV6-6 and J is TRBJ2-4, with 7 bases aligning to TRBD1. V dropped 5 bases and J dropped 5; count of bases not matched to a gene: 6. The germline V gene encodes CDR1 MNHNY and CDR2 SVGAGI (reference sequence). The CDR3 is 14 amino acids. The CDR3: CASSRFQGENIQYF. Here the CDR3 DNA reads TGTGCCAGCAGTCGTTTCCAGGGGGAAAACATTCAGTACTTC.

The V gene is TRBV11-2, the J gene TRBJ2-5; no reliable D call. The J call may not be correct, given that the DNA end is closer to TRBJ2-7. The CDR3 covers 14 residues. Germline CDR1 is SGHAT and CDR2 is FQNNGV. This CDR3 reads CASSLGPASYEQYF. Written as DNA, the CDR3 is TGTGCCAGCAGCTTAGGACCTGCCTCCTACGAGCAGTACTTC.

V usage is TRBV9 and J usage is TRBJ2-6, with D perhaps TRBD1 (5 bases). This CDR3 comprises 15 residues. Germline assignment: CDR1 SGDLS and CDR2 YYNGEE. The germline V and J ends were trimmed by 2 bases and 2 bases, with 8 bases remaining between them. For the CDR3, the DNA is TGTGCCAGCAGCGTTTCAGGGACTGGGGCCAACGTCCTGACTTTC. Its translation is CASSVSGTGANVLTF.

The chain employs TRBV7-9 and TRBJ1-4, with D perhaps TRBD1 (5 bases). Germline values: CDR1 SEHNR, CDR2 FQNEAQ (reference sequence). The CDR3 has 13 residues. V was cut by 5 bases and J by 11 bases, with 15 bases left in between. CDR3 sequence reads: CASSPSGDRKLFF. As DNA, the CDR3 is TGTGCCAGCAGCCCTAGCGGGGACCGGAAACTGTTTTTT.

The V gene is TRBV10-2, the J gene TRBJ1-5, with 9 bases lining up with TRBD1. V trimming: 0 bases; J trimming: 0 bases; junction bases outside the gene matches: 6. The length of the CDR3 is 18 residues. Germline CDR1 is WSHSY and CDR2 is SAAADI. This CDR3 is CASSESGQGRYSNQPQHF. CDR3 coding DNA: TGCGCCAGCAGTGAGTCGGGACAGGGCCGTTATAGCAATCAGCCCCAGCATTTT.

This clone was recorded once. This rearrangement joins TRBV30 to TRBJ2-1; perhaps TRBD2 as D (5 bases). The CDR3 consists of 12 residues. Germline V gene sequence: CDR1 GTSNPN, CDR2 SVGIG (reference sequence). V lost 0 bases to trimming and J lost 15 bases, with 15 bases between them. CDR3 protein: CAWSVVTGVRFF. Here the CDR3 DNA reads TGTGCCTGGAGTGTTGTGACCGGGGTGCGGTTCTTC.